This TCR beta chain was sequenced in a study of beta chain features in type 1 diabetes. Regarding the study as a whole: The study found moderately but significantly shorter TCRB CDR3s in all four CD4+ subsets of Type 1 diabetes patients.

This clone appeared a few times. What it binds is unknown. This CDR3 is built from 15 residues. Unmatched junction bases numbered 14, after V lost 5 bases and J lost 10 bases. Germline-derived CDR1 and CDR2 are SGHRS and YFSETQ. The whole isolated RNA underwent reverse transcription, so sequencing captured expressed TCRB transcripts. Using immunoSEQ multiplex PCR, the repertoire was profiled, and TCRdb retains in-frame clones only, with some absent. The repertoire holds 300,000 or so clones, 13% seen once, with over 0.014% in the top ten. Sequencing input: naive CD4+ T cells from blood. The sequence derives from a woman between 18 and 29 years old with type 1 diabetes. This chain links TRBV5-1 with TRBJ2-1, with 8 positions matching TRBD2. The CDR3 DNA reads TGCGCCAGCAGATTTTCGGGGGGGACAACCATAGAGCAGTTCTTC. It specifies CASRFSGGTTIEQFF. Looking up the rest from reference TRBV5-1 and TRBJ2-1 gives the full variable domain: KAGVTQTPRYLIKTRGQQVTLSCSPISGHRSVSWYQQTPGQGLQFLFEYFSETQRNKGNFPGRFSGRQFSNSRSEMNVSTLELGDSALYLCASRFSGGTTIEQFFGPGTRLTVL.